The next 19 T cell receptor beta chains were all read from a single sample in a study of T cells after yellow fever vaccination. TCRdb analysed the 5' RACE reads with MiXCR anew, one entry per CDR3 protein. The repertoire includes about 50,000 distinct CDR3 sequences, less than 9% of them detected once, and 28% sits in the top ten. This sample comprised CD8+ T cells sorted from PBMCs, obtained approximately 16 days after the first yellow fever vaccination. These receptors originate from a man younger than 30 who received the YFV17D yellow fever vaccine.

This clonotype was found many times. The chain joins TRBV4-3 to TRBJ2-5; 7 bases map to TRBD2. CDR3 length: 16 amino acids. The V gene end was trimmed by 0 bases and the J gene end by 0 bases; junction bases not matched to a gene: 4. CDR1 and CDR2 (germline): LGHNA, YSLEER. The CDR3 bases are TGCGCCAGCAGCCAAGATGGGCTAGCGGACCAAGAGACCCAGTACTTC. It codes for CASSQDGLADQETQYF.

This clonotype has a count of ten or more. The V gene is TRBV5-1, the J gene TRBJ1-6; D gene ambiguous. The CDR3 totals 14 residues. Germline CDR1 reads SGHRS; CDR2 reads YFSETQ. The V end was cut by 1 base, the J end by 8 bases, with 10 bases between. The CDR3 region has the DNA TGCGCCAGCAGCTTGCGGGTATCCGATTCACCCCTCCACTTT. It translates to CASSLRVSDSPLHF.

At least ten counts were recorded for this clonotype. The V call is TRBV27, the J call TRBJ1-5, with D tentatively TRBD1 (5 bases). V dropped 3 bases and J dropped 6 bases, with 9 bases sitting between them. The CDR3 contains 13 residues. Germline V lookup: CDR1 MNHEY, CDR2 SMNVEV (reference sequence). The CDR3 protein is CASSFGATQPQHF. The CDR3 region has the DNA TGTGCCAGCAGTTTTGGGGCCACTCAGCCCCAGCATTTT.

This clonotype was picked up many times. For the CDR3, the DNA is TGTGCCAGCAGCCATAAGGGGGCAGCCTACAATGAGCAGTTCTTC. Encoded protein: CASSHKGAAYNEQFF. The rearrangement uses TRBV7-8 and TRBJ2-1; 7 nucleotides align to TRBD1. The CDR3 extends over 15 amino acids. Germline-derived CDR1 and CDR2 are SGHVS and FQNEAQ. The J segment lost 2 bases and the V segment lost 5 bases, leaving 6 bases of the junction unmatched.

In this sample, this clonotype turned up many times. The chain uses TRBV7-2 and TRBJ1-1, with D possibly matching TRBD1 (5 bases). The CDR3 spans 16 residues. Trimming left V 0 bases short and J 1 base short, with 12 bases between. CDR1 and CDR2 from the germline V gene are SGHTA and FQGNSA. In DNA form, the CDR3 reads TGTGCCAGCAGCTTAGCGCTGAGGGGCGGGAACACTGAAGCTTTCTTT. Amino acids: CASSLALRGGNTEAFF. Based on the CDR3 plus reference TRBV7-2 and TRBJ1-1, the full variable domain is GAGVSQSPSNKVTEKGKDVELRCDPISGHTALYWYRQSLGQGLEFLIYFQGNSAPDKSGLPSDRFSAERTGGSVSTLTIQRTQQEDSAVYLCASSLALRGGNTEAFFGQGTRLTVV.

With respect to this clonotype: A much larger clonotype is one base distant, so this may be a read error. CDR3 DNA: TGTGCCAGCAGCTTGGCCCGGGGTAACGAGCTGTACTTC. Protein: CASSLARGNELYF. This chain uses TRBV5-5 with TRBJ2-7; D is possibly TRBD2 (5 bases). Germline CDR1 and CDR2: SGHKS and YYEKEE (reference sequence). The length of the CDR3 is 13 residues.

This clonotype was recorded many times. The chain employs TRBV4-2 and TRBJ2-5, with 7 bases aligning to TRBD2. The CDR3 has 15 residues. Germline V CDR1 and CDR2: LGHNA, YNFKEQ. V shed 4 bases, J shed 2 bases, and the junction held 7 bases outside the gene matches. The CDR3 here is CASSRSGTTQETQYF. CDR3 DNA: TGTGCCAGCAGCCGATCCGGGACTACACAAGAGACCCAGTACTTC.

This clonotype has a count of ten or more. The chain links TRBV5-6 to TRBJ2-7, with D maybe TRBD2 (5 bases). The CDR3 length is 13 residues. CDR1 is SGHDT and CDR2 is YYEEEE in the germline V gene. With 3 bases removed from V and 0 bases from J, the gap between germline ends came to 7 bases. This CDR3 reads CASSSDFSYEQYF. Written as DNA, the CDR3 is TGTGCCAGCAGCTCGGACTTCTCCTACGAGCAGTACTTC.

This clonotype occurred many times. The chain is built from TRBV6-5 and TRBJ2-1, with 7 bases identical to TRBD1. CDR1 and CDR2 (germline): MNHEY, SVGAGI. Trimming took 6 bases from V and 6 from J; bases not matched to a gene: 11. The CDR3 consists of 15 residues. CDR3 in amino acids: CASSPQPTGSNEQFF. The CDR3 DNA reads as TGTGCCAGCAGCCCCCAACCGACAGGGTCCAATGAGCAGTTCTTC.

This clonotype was recorded many times. The chain joins TRBV27 to TRBJ2-3; D may be TRBD2 (5 bases). Trimming took off 0 bases at V and 4 bases at J, with 11 bases between the two ends. The CDR3 consists of 15 residues. The germline V gene has CDR1 MNHEY and CDR2 SMNVEV (reference sequence). CDR3 sequence: CASSLSPRAPDTQYF. In DNA form, the CDR3 reads TGTGCCAGCAGTTTATCTCCGAGGGCACCAGATACGCAGTATTTT.

With regard to this clonotype: A read error may explain this, as a much larger clone is one base away. The chain links TRBV7-3 to TRBJ2-1, with 15 positions matching TRBD2. The length of the CDR3 is 15 residues. Germline CDR1 SGHTA, CDR2 FQGTGA. CDR3 sequence: CTSSRTSGGVYEQFF. CDR3 DNA sequence: TGTACCAGCAGCCGGACTAGCGGGGGGGTATATGAGCAGTTCTTC.

This clonotype occurred many times. The genes are TRBV6-2 or TRBV6-3 and TRBJ2-6; no firm D call. Germline V gives CDR1 MNHEY, CDR2 SVGEGT. V dropped 0 bases and J dropped 0 bases, with 18 bases sitting between them. The CDR3 spans 20 residues. The CDR3 loop is CASSYSIIVYGSSGANVLTF. For the CDR3, the DNA is TGTGCCAGCAGTTACTCGATCATTGTTTACGGCAGCTCTGGGGCCAACGTCCTGACTTTC.

At least ten counts were recorded for this clonotype. V and J are TRBV5-6 and TRBJ2-1; TRBD2 might be the D (7 bases). Germline V CDR1 and CDR2: SGHDT, YYEEEE. Deletions cut 3 bases from V and 10 bases from J, with 17 bases between. This CDR3 has 14 residues. As DNA, the CDR3 is TGTGCCAGCAGCTGGTGGGGGGGCGTAGGCGAGCAGTTCTTC. Encoded protein: CASSWWGGVGEQFF.

This clonotype was seen repeatedly, ten times or more. This chain connects TRBV3-1 to TRBJ2-2; the match to TRBD1 covers 7 bases. Germline CDR1 LGHDT, CDR2 YNNKEL (reference sequence). V was clipped by 6 bases and J by 4 bases; unmatched bases: 8. This CDR3 is built from 15 residues. CDR3 in amino acids: CASSATGTATGELFF. Written as DNA, the CDR3 is TGTGCCAGCAGTGCGACCGGGACAGCCACCGGGGAGCTGTTTTTT.

Many counts were recorded for this clonotype. The chain uses TRBV28 and TRBJ1-2, with 7 bases identical to TRBD1. Trimming removed 4 bases from V and 4 bases from J; junction bases left unmatched: 3. This CDR3 has 13 residues. The germline gives CDR1 MDHEN, CDR2 SYDVKM. The CDR3 sequence: CASSSKGAYGYTF. The CDR3 coding sequence is TGTGCCAGCAGTTCAAAGGGGGCCTATGGCTACACCTTC.

In its sample, this clonotype was seen many times. The V and J genes are TRBV20-1 and TRBJ2-1, with 7 bases aligning to TRBD1. V lost 5 bases to trimming and J lost 7 bases; unmatched junction nucleotides: 5. Germline CDR1 and CDR2: DFQATT and SNEGSKA (reference sequence). The CDR3 has 12 residues. The CDR3 nucleotides read TGCAGTGCTGGGGACAGTGTGAATGAGCAGTTCTTC. Protein product: CSAGDSVNEQFF.

This clonotype was found many times. The CDR3: CASRAGQGWGETQYF. In DNA, the CDR3 is TGTGCCAGCAGAGCAGGACAGGGGTGGGGAGAGACCCAGTACTTC. The rearrangement links TRBV27 to TRBJ2-5, with 9 bases fitting TRBD1. V was pared by 6 bases and J by 4 bases, with 9 bases of the junction left unmatched. The CDR3 totals 15 residues. Per the germline V gene, CDR1 is MNHEY and CDR2 is SMNVEV (reference sequence).

This clonotype has at least ten counts. The chain recombines TRBV5-1 with TRBJ2-2, with D tentatively TRBD1 (5 bases). Germline V gene sequence: CDR1 SGHRS, CDR2 YFSETQ. There are 15 residues in the CDR3. V was shortened by 0 bases and J by 2 bases, with 8 bases between the two germline ends. The CDR3 DNA reads TGCGCCAGCAGCTTGGGACAGTTTAACACCGGGGAGCTGTTTTTT. Protein: CASSLGQFNTGELFF.

V and J are TRBV7-6 and TRBJ2-1; D uncertain. The CDR3 length is 14 residues. Trimming pared 5 bases from V and 0 bases from J, leaving 8 bases between. In germline, CDR1 is SGHVS, CDR2 FNYEAQ. The CDR3 DNA follows: TGTGCCAGCAGCCTGGTGGGCTCCTACAATGAGCAGTTCTTC. Amino acids: CASSLVGSYNEQFF.